What follows are 27 T cell receptor beta chains derived from one specimen sequenced in a study of preoperative IRX-2 immunotherapy in early breast cancer. Regarding treatment: preoperative locoregional IRX-2 cytokine immunotherapy. Method: immunoSEQ multiplex PCR; TCRdb's copy keeps in-frame clones and lacks some. Among 43,000 or so clones, approximately 94% were seen once, and the ten largest hold over 1.5%. This sample comprised tumor tissue, obtained after IRX-2 immunotherapy. The receptors derive from a human donor with breast cancer.

The chain joins TRBV19 to TRBJ2-2; a weak D match, TRBD1 (5 bases). Germline assignment: CDR1 LNHDA and CDR2 SQIVND (reference sequence). V was trimmed by 5 bases and J by 7 bases, leaving 17 bases between them. The CDR3 extends over 15 amino acids. CDR3 sequence reads: CASSARTSGIGELFF. Here the CDR3 DNA reads TGTGCCAGTAGTGCTCGGACAAGTGGCATCGGGGAGCTGTTTTTT.

The chain combines TRBV15 with TRBJ2-7; TRBD2 matches at 9 bases. Germline CDR1 and CDR2: LNHNV and YYDKDF (reference sequence). J gave up 2 bases and V 3 bases, and 5 bases lay outside the gene matches. This CDR3 is built from 15 residues. The CDR3 region is CATSRRGGLAYEQYF. The CDR3 DNA follows: TGTGCCACCAGCAGGCGGGGGGGGTTGGCCTACGAGCAGTACTTC. Combining the CDR3 with reference TRBV15 and TRBJ2-7 gives the whole variable domain DAMVIQNPRYQVTQFGKPVTLSCSQTLNHNVMYWYQQKSSQAPKLLFHYYDKDFNNEADTPDNFQSRRPNTSFCFLDIRSPGLGDTAMYLCATSRRGGLAYEQYFGPGTRLTVT.

The chain employs TRBV6-1 and TRBJ1-4; D is ambiguous. V was cut by 3 bases and J by 8 bases, with 16 bases left in between. CDR1 is MNHNS, CDR2 SASEGT, per germline. The CDR3 length is 15 residues. CDR3 sequence (DNA): TGTGCCAGCAGTGAGGAGGACGGGCCGTGGGAAAAACTGTTTTTT. As protein: CASSEEDGPWEKLFF.

The rearrangement uses TRBV5-6 and TRBJ2-1, with D tentatively TRBD2 (7 bases). Germline V CDR1 and CDR2: SGHDT, YYEEEE. Trimming pared 1 base from V and 1 base from J, leaving 15 bases between. CDR3 length: 17 residues. The CDR3 spells CASSLFAGATSYNEQFF. CDR3 nucleotide sequence: TGTGCCAGCAGCTTGTTCGCGGGGGCGACTTCCTACAATGAGCAGTTCTTC.

This chain uses TRBV6-1 with TRBJ2-7, with a weak D call TRBD1 (6 bases). This CDR3 contains 15 residues. Trimming removed 1 base at V and 3 bases at J, with 13 bases between. CDR1 is MNHNS, CDR2 SASEGT, per germline. CDR3 coding DNA: TGTGCCAGCAGTGAAGAGGGGGACCCGGGCTACGAGCAGTACTTC. Encoded protein: CASSEEGDPGYEQYF.

V usage is TRBV5-7 and J usage is TRBJ2-7, with TRBD2 identical over 7 bases. TRBV5-7 is sorted into the ORF group, with uncertain function. The V segment lost 0 bases and the J segment 5 bases; nucleotides outside the gene matches: 20. The CDR3 runs to 19 residues. CDR3 loop: CASSLAKFEPRGGDNEQYF. The CDR3 DNA sequence: TGTGCCAGCAGCTTGGCTAAATTTGAGCCGCGGGGAGGGGATAACGAGCAGTACTTC.

The chain recombines TRBV29-1 with TRBJ1-2; 8 nucleotides match TRBD1. V dropped 0 bases and J dropped 4; count of bases not matched to a gene: 4. The CDR3 spans 14 residues. Germline-derived CDR1 and CDR2 are SQVTM and ANQGSEA. The CDR3 coding sequence is TGCAGCGTTGAAGATGAGGGGACAGGCTATGGCTACACCTTC. Protein: CSVEDEGTGYGYTF.

The chain employs TRBV4-1 and TRBJ2-7; the match to TRBD2 covers 9 bases. Trimming took 0 bases from V and 2 from J; bases not matched to a gene: 2. CDR1 MGHRA and CDR2 YSYEKL come from the germline V gene. The CDR3 runs to 15 residues. The CDR3 nucleotides read TGCGCCAGCAGCCAAGACCCTAGCGGGACCTACGAGCAGTACTTC. It codes for CASSQDPSGTYEQYF.

The CDR3 region has the DNA TGTGCCAGTAGCGGGAGGGCCCGAGAGACCCAGTACTTC. It encodes CASSGRARETQYF. V usage is TRBV19 and J usage is TRBJ2-5, with 8 bases identical to TRBD2. The trim removed 6 bases at V and 4 bases at J, leaving 4 bases unmatched. The CDR3 runs 13 residues. Per germline, CDR1 LNHDA and CDR2 SQIVND (reference sequence).

In its sample, this clone was seen once. The rearrangement joins TRBV6-1 to TRBJ1-3; D perhaps matches TRBD1 (5 bases). Trimming cost V 0 bases and J 2 bases, with 8 bases left between them. The CDR3 extends over 15 amino acids. CDR1 and CDR2 from the germline V gene are MNHNS and SASEGT. CDR3 bases: TGTGCCAGCAGTGAAGCCAGGGTTGCTGGAAACACCATATATTTT. It yields the protein CASSEARVAGNTIYF.

The J gene is TRBJ2-3, the V gene TRBV6-1; unclear D gene. Trimming took off 7 bases at V and 5 bases at J, with 10 bases between the two ends. The germline gives CDR1 MNHNS, CDR2 SASEGT. This CDR3 is built from 12 residues. The CDR3 nucleotides read TGTGCCAGCAATGACTTCGGAGATACGCAGTATTTT. Translation: CASNDFGDTQYF.

The chain is built from TRBV15 and TRBJ2-3, with 7 bases aligning to TRBD2. Germline trimming cut 2 bases from V and 0 bases from J; bases unmatched to any gene: 2. The CDR3 loop spans 15 amino acids. The germline V gene encodes CDR1 LNHNV and CDR2 YYDKDF (reference sequence). The CDR3 sequence is CATSRNSGSTDTQYF. The DNA of the CDR3 is TGTGCCACCAGCAGAAATAGCGGGAGCACAGATACGCAGTATTTT.

The rearrangement joins TRBV4-2 to TRBJ1-1; D perhaps matches TRBD1 (5 bases). The CDR3 has 14 residues. V dropped 6 bases and J dropped 2 bases, with 13 bases sitting between them. Germline V gene lookup returns CDR1 LGHNA and CDR2 YNFKEQ. CDR3 nucleotides: TGTGCCAGCAGGAGTTGGGGCGGAAACACTGAAGCTTTCTTT. This translates into CASRSWGGNTEAFF.

The rearrangement links TRBV5-6 to TRBJ2-7, with D unresolved. V was clipped by 1 base and J by 4 bases, with 15 bases between them. CDR1 is SGHDT, CDR2 YYEEEE, per germline. This CDR3 region has 15 residues. The CDR3 region has the DNA TGTGCCAGCAGCTTGAGTCGCGGTGCCCATTACGAGCAGTACTTC. Its protein is CASSLSRGAHYEQYF.

The CDR3, as DNA: TGTGCCAGCAGACCCGACAGGGACGGGGGTGAAAAACTGTTTTTT. This sequence encodes CASRPDRDGGEKLFF. The chain has TRBV2 and TRBJ1-4; 7 nucleotides agree with TRBD1. The CDR3 runs 15 residues. With V trimmed by 6 bases and J by 7 bases, 11 bases remained unmatched. CDR1 and CDR2 from the germline V gene are SNHLY and FYNNEI.

The genes are TRBV9 and TRBJ2-5, with 7 positions matching TRBD2. The CDR3 loop spans 14 amino acids. After removal of 0 bases from V and 2 bases from J, the junction contained 1 base not matched to a gene. Per germline, CDR1 SGDLS and CDR2 YYNGEE. The CDR3 region has the DNA TGTGCCAGCAGCGTAGCGGGAGGTCAAGAGACCCAGTACTTC. Amino acid sequence: CASSVAGGQETQYF.

This sequence joins TRBV5-4 and TRBJ2-5; TRBD1 might be the D (5 bases). The CDR3 runs to 13 residues. Trimming shortened V by 4 bases and J by 4 bases, and 11 bases separated the two germline ends. CDR1 and CDR2 from the germline V gene are SGHNT and YYREEE (reference sequence). The CDR3 bases are TGTGCCAGCAGCGGGGCAGGGCTAGAGACCCAGTACTTC. This sequence encodes CASSGAGLETQYF.

The rearrangement links TRBV7-9 to TRBJ2-5, with 12 bases matching TRBD2. CDR1 and CDR2 from the germline V gene are SEHNR and FQNEAQ (reference sequence). This CDR3 is 15 amino acids long. The trim removed 5 bases at V and 1 base at J, leaving 2 bases unmatched. Here the CDR3 reads CASSKLAGGQETQYF. CDR3 sequence (DNA): TGTGCCAGCAGCAAACTAGCGGGAGGCCAAGAGACCCAGTACTTC.

The chain uses TRBV5-5 and TRBJ1-2; 8 nucleotides agree with TRBD1. The CDR3 runs 14 residues. Germline V CDR1 and CDR2: SGHKS, YYEKEE (reference sequence). The V gene end was trimmed by 5 bases and the J gene end by 4 bases; junction bases not matched to a gene: 7. The CDR3 region has the DNA TGTGCCAGCAGTCCTGGACAGGGAGGCTATGGCTACACCTTC. It specifies CASSPGQGGYGYTF.

This chain connects TRBV4-3 to TRBJ2-1; 11 bases fit TRBD2. V dropped 3 bases and J dropped 6; count of bases not matched to a gene: 10. Germline CDR1 reads LGHNA; CDR2 reads YSLEER. This CDR3 comprises 17 residues. The CDR3 reads CASSQILAGGPGNEQFF. The DNA for the CDR3 is TGCGCCAGCAGCCAGATATTAGCGGGAGGGCCGGGCAATGAGCAGTTCTTC.

CDR3 in amino acids: CASSLRGASNQPQHF. The CDR3 nucleotides read TGTGCCAGCAGTCTCAGGGGAGCGAGCAATCAGCCCCAGCATTTT. The V call is TRBV27, the J call TRBJ1-5; D is perhaps TRBD1 (6 bases). Germline V lookup: CDR1 MNHEY, CDR2 SMNVEV (reference sequence). The length of the CDR3 is 15 residues. Trimming stripped 5 bases from V and 1 base from J, with 12 bases between.

The rearrangement uses TRBV6-6 and TRBJ1-1; D not certain. Germline assignment: CDR1 MNHNY and CDR2 SVGAGI (reference sequence). The CDR3 consists of 14 residues. Trimming pared 3 bases from V and 4 bases from J, leaving 12 bases between. CDR3: CASSYLSSGTEAFF. CDR3 DNA sequence: TGTGCCAGCAGTTATCTGTCCTCTGGCACTGAAGCTTTCTTT.

V is TRBV18 and J is TRBJ2-7; no definite D call. CDR1 and CDR2 from the germline V gene are KGHSH and LQKENI. V was clipped by 3 bases and J by 2 bases, with 5 bases between them. The CDR3 consists of 12 residues. The CDR3 nucleotides read TGTGCCAGCTCACCTGAAACCTACGAGCAGTACTTC. Translating gives CASSPETYEQYF.

V and J are TRBV7-2 and TRBJ1-4, with 9 bases lining up with TRBD1. Germline-derived CDR1 and CDR2 are SGHTA and FQGNSA. The CDR3 extends over 14 amino acids. The V and J ends lost 5 bases and 5 bases, in that order; junction bases with no gene match: 3. CDR3 DNA: TGTGCCAGCAGCCCCGGGACAGGGAATGAAAAACTGTTTTTT. Translating gives CASSPGTGNEKLFF.

A word on this clone: A read error may produce the germline difference seen at one junction end. This chain links TRBV11-3 with TRBJ2-5; weak D call: TRBD2 (6 bases). From germline, CDR1 is SGHNT and CDR2 YENEEA. The CDR3 is 16 residues long. The CDR3 sequence: CASSQAPRGLQGTQYF. For the CDR3, the DNA is TGTGCCAGCAGCCAAGCGCCGCGGGGACTTCAAGGGACCCAGTACTTC. The full variable domain, in which reference TRBV11-3 and TRBJ2-5 provide the parts outside the CDR3, is EAGVVQSPRYKIIEKKQPVAFWCNPISGHNTLYWYLQNLGQGPELLIRYENEEAVDDSQLPKDRFSAERLKGVDSTLKIQPAELGDSAVYLCASSQAPRGLQGTQYFGPGTRLLVL.

The chain has TRBV5-6 and TRBJ2-5; no definite D call. The J call may be incorrect, as the DNA end agrees better with TRBJ2-7. This CDR3 is 13 amino acids long. The germline gives CDR1 SGHDT, CDR2 YYEEEE. CDR3 sequence reads: CASSLVSLYEQYF. CDR3 in DNA: TGTGCCAGCAGCTTGGTCTCCCTTTACGAGCAGTACTTC.

The genes are TRBV7-6 and TRBJ2-2; possible D gene TRBD2, 5 bases. The CDR3 length is 15 residues. The germline gives CDR1 SGHVS, CDR2 FNYEAQ. Trimming took off 3 bases at V and 1 base at J, with 9 bases between the two ends. The DNA of the CDR3 is TGTGCCAGCAGCTTGGGGAGAGTGAACACCGGGGAGCTGTTTTTT. Protein sequence: CASSLGRVNTGELFF. The full variable domain, its missing parts supplied by reference TRBV7-6 and TRBJ2-2, is GAGVSQSPRYKVTKRGQDVALRCDPISGHVSLYWYRQALGQGPEFLTYFNYEAQQDKSGLPNDRFSAERPEGSISTLTIQRTEQRDSAMYRCASSLGRVNTGELFFGEGSRLTVL.